These 15 T cell receptor beta chains came from one sample sequenced in a study of blood T cell repertoires in COVID-19. This table comes from immunoSEQ multiplex PCR, and its TCRdb copy is limited to in-frame clones, with some not included. The table lists some 50,000 clones, roughly nine tenths of them singletons. Input material: peripheral blood. These receptors were taken from a human donor in a cohort sampled during active COVID-19.

This clone was seen just once. This sequence joins TRBV5-1 and TRBJ1-1; D call uncertain. Germline assignment: CDR1 SGHRS and CDR2 YFSETQ. The CDR3 has 14 residues. V was clipped by 5 bases and J by 1 base, with 12 bases between them. The CDR3 spells CASSLQTGNTEAFF. CDR3 DNA: TGCGCCAGCAGTCTTCAAACTGGGAACACTGAAGCTTTCTTT.

V gene TRBV27 combines with J gene TRBJ1-4; TRBD1 agrees at 9 bases. V trimming: 3 bases; J trimming: 4 bases; junction bases outside the gene matches: 0. The CDR3 extends over 14 amino acids. Germline CDR1 reads MNHEY; CDR2 reads SMNVEV (reference sequence). The CDR3 loop reads CASSLGQGNEKLFF. Written as DNA, the CDR3 is TGTGCCAGCAGTTTGGGACAGGGTAATGAAAAACTGTTTTTT.

The chain couples TRBV5-4 to TRBJ2-7, with 7 bases matching TRBD2. CDR1 and CDR2 from the germline V gene are SGHNT and YYREEE (reference sequence). V dropped 0 bases and J dropped 4; count of bases not matched to a gene: 4. The CDR3 loop spans 14 amino acids. Here the CDR3 DNA reads TGTGCCAGCAGCTTGGAGCGACTAGCTTACGAGCAGTACTTC. This translates into CASSLERLAYEQYF.

The J gene is TRBJ2-3, the V gene TRBV24-1; 14 bases line up with TRBD2. CDR3 length: 19 amino acids. CDR1 KGHDR and CDR2 SFDVKD come from the germline V gene. V was clipped by 3 bases and J by 5 bases; unmatched bases: 12. This CDR3 reads CATSDPAGTSGGRGDTQYF. Here the CDR3 DNA reads TGTGCCACCAGTGATCCCGCCGGGACTAGCGGGGGCCGGGGAGATACGCAGTATTTT.

Here the CDR3 reads CASSLQPYKSGETQYF. CDR3 bases: TGCGCCAGCAGCTTGCAACCTTACAAATCGGGGGAGACCCAGTACTTC. V gene TRBV5-1 combines with J gene TRBJ2-5; possible D gene TRBD2, 5 bases. The germline CDR1 and CDR2 sequences are SGHRS and YFSETQ. V was trimmed by 1 base and J by 5 bases, leaving 18 bases between them. This CDR3 has 16 residues.

With regard to this clone: This CDR3 is also generated by other DNA sequences in the sample. The chain links TRBV2 to TRBJ2-7, with 9 bases that match TRBD2. Germline trimming cut 2 bases from V and 4 bases from J; bases unmatched to any gene: 6. The CDR3 sequence is 15 residues long. Germline CDR1 and CDR2: SNHLY and FYNNEI. CDR3 in DNA: TGTGCCAGCAGTGAAAGGCGGGGGGGCCGGTACGAGCAGTACTTC. Translation: CASSERRGGRYEQYF.

A single count supports this clone. The V and J genes are TRBV5-5 and TRBJ2-1, with TRBD1 matching over 7 bases. The CDR3 totals 15 residues. Per the germline V gene, CDR1 is SGHKS and CDR2 is YYEKEE (reference sequence). Trimming took 4 bases from V and 8 from J; bases not matched to a gene: 12. The DNA for the CDR3 is TGTGCCAGCAGCACCAATACAGGGGAATTTCATGAGCAGTTCTTC. This translates into CASSTNTGEFHEQFF.

The chain combines TRBV13 with TRBJ2-3; the D gene is possibly TRBD1 (6 bases). The germline V gene has CDR1 PRHDT and CDR2 FYEKMQ (reference sequence). This CDR3 region has 15 residues. V lost 3 bases and J lost 1, with 11 bases in between. The CDR3 spells CASSLRAGGTDTQYF. The CDR3 coding sequence is TGTGCCAGCAGCTTGAGGGCAGGGGGCACAGATACGCAGTATTTT.

The chain is built from TRBV29-1 and TRBJ2-2, with D maybe TRBD1 (6 bases). Germline V CDR1 and CDR2: SQVTM, ANQGSEA. Trimming took off 6 bases at V and 4 bases at J, with 12 bases between the two ends. This CDR3 contains 13 residues. CDR3 region: CSVTTGPTGELFF. DNA of the CDR3: TGCAGCGTGACCACAGGGCCCACCGGGGAGCTGTTTTTT.

The chain has TRBV5-8 and TRBJ2-5; TRBD2 aligns across 15 bases. The CDR3 contains 15 residues. Germline-derived CDR1 and CDR2 are SGHTS and YDEGEE. V was clipped by 4 bases and J by 6 bases; unmatched bases: 4. CDR3 protein: CASSRGTSGGKTQYF. Written as DNA, the CDR3 is TGTGCCAGCAGCAGGGGGACTAGCGGGGGGAAGACCCAGTACTTC.

The genes are TRBV5-4 and TRBJ2-3; unclear D gene. Trimming stripped 0 bases from V and 0 bases from J, with 11 bases between. The germline V gene encodes CDR1 SGHNT and CDR2 YYREEE (reference sequence). CDR3 length equals 16 residues. CDR3 protein: CASSLAASQSTDTQYF. The CDR3 coding sequence is TGTGCCAGCAGCTTGGCCGCGTCACAGAGCACAGATACGCAGTATTTT.

This chain links TRBV7-9 with TRBJ2-7, with 9 positions matching TRBD1. The J segment lost 4 bases and the V segment lost 5 bases, leaving 6 bases of the junction unmatched. Germline CDR1 is SEHNR and CDR2 is FQNEAQ (reference sequence). The CDR3 extends over 14 amino acids. CDR3 sequence reads: CASSLQGAVYEQYF. CDR3 DNA: TGTGCCAGCAGCCTACAGGGGGCAGTGTACGAGCAGTACTTC. Full variable domain (outside the CDR3, taken from reference TRBV7-9 and TRBJ2-7): DTGVSQNPRHKITKRGQNVTFRCDPISEHNRLYWYRQTLGQGPEFLTYFQNEAQLEKSRLLSDRFSAERPKGSFSTLEIQRTEQGDSAMYLCASSLQGAVYEQYFGPGTRLTVT.

The V and J genes are TRBV13 and TRBJ2-3; 7 bases fit TRBD1. Germline values: CDR1 PRHDT, CDR2 FYEKMQ (reference sequence). The CDR3 is 17 residues long. V lost 4 bases and J lost 0; bases outside the gene matches: 10. The CDR3 loop is CASSSGQDLGSTDTQYF. The CDR3 coding sequence is TGTGCCAGCAGCTCCGGACAGGACCTGGGGAGCACAGATACGCAGTATTTT. Full variable domain (remainder filled in from reference TRBV13 and TRBJ2-3): AAGVIQSPRHLIKEKRETATLKCYPIPRHDTVYWYQQGPGQDPQFLISFYEKMQSDKGSIPDRFSAQQFSDYHSELNMSSLELGDSALYFCASSSGQDLGSTDTQYFGPGTRLTVL.

The sample holds one count of this clone. The rearrangement joins TRBV7-6 to TRBJ2-1; 9 positions agree with TRBD1. J was trimmed by 6 bases and V by 3 bases; bases with no gene match: 6. Germline assignment: CDR1 SGHVS and CDR2 FNYEAQ. The length of the CDR3 is 15 residues. The CDR3: CASSLAGQGTNEQFF. The CDR3 DNA reads as TGTGCCAGCAGCTTGGCGGGACAGGGCACCAATGAGCAGTTCTTC.

The V gene is TRBV30, the J gene TRBJ1-5; D gene unclear. Germline-derived CDR1 and CDR2 are GTSNPN and SVGIG (reference sequence). The CDR3 is made up of 14 amino acids. The V gene lost 2 bases and the J gene lost 5 bases, with 13 bases spanning the gap. In DNA, the CDR3 is TGTGCCTGGAGTCCACCTCTACTATATCAGCCCCAGCATTTT. It is translated as CAWSPPLLYQPQHF.